This T cell receptor beta chain was found in a study of T cell responses to AZD1222 COVID-19 vaccine. Findings of the study overall: Baseline antibody screening turned up just a handful of seropositive AZD1222 recipients. All repertoire sampling was performed exclusively after the peak T cell response. Clonal diversity was possibly underestimated; the donors were predominantly white British and more often female.

Trimming removed 2 bases from V and 4 bases from J, with 6 bases in between. The CDR3 spans 13 residues. The V gene's germline CDR1 is MNHEY and CDR2 SVGAGI. Pooling of second doses given at about 4 or about 12 weeks was done. This table comes from immunoSEQ multiplex PCR, and its TCRdb copy is limited to in-frame clones, with some not included. The sample records under 200,000 clones, 88% being singletons. About this clone: The antigen remains unidentified.

Source: peripheral blood, taken 28 days after the second AZD1222 dose. The clonotype originates from an adult who received the AZD1222 COVID-19 vaccine. V and J are TRBV6-5 and TRBJ1-3; the D is unclear. CDR3 in DNA: TGTGCCAGCAGTTACATCGGGGGAAACACCATATATTTT. It encodes CASSYIGGNTIYF.